This T cell receptor beta chain was documented in a study of vaccination and CD4 T cells after COVID-19. Study outcomes and limitations: Convalescent patients displayed a median 86.3% of reactive clones emerging only post-vaccination.

Time point defined: late sampling 161 to 241 days after vaccination in a few convalescent patients. Treatment noted: roughly ten-day PBMC culture with coronavirus spike peptide pools or control peptides (ViraFEST assay). A few counts support this clonotype. As yet, its antigen is unknown. CDR1 SEHNR and CDR2 FQNEAQ come from the germline V gene (reference sequence). This CDR3 is 14 amino acids long. Trimming pared 2 bases from V and 7 bases from J, leaving 15 bases between. An Oncomine TCR Beta short-read assay was used to sequence the DNA from cultured CD4+ T cells. TCRdb analysed the PCR reads with MiXCR anew, one entry per CDR3 protein. The data show approximately 22,000 distinct CDR3 sequences, around a third seen once.

The gene calls are TRBV7-9 and TRBJ2-7; D is ambiguous. The clonotype originates from a human donor who had recovered from COVID-19. The sequenced sample was CD4+ T cells from blood, cultured in vitro, obtained about 7 months after SARS-CoV-2 vaccination. CDR3 amino acids: CASSLIGVGSEQYF. The CDR3 DNA sequence: TGTGCCAGCAGCTTAATAGGTGTGGGATCTGAGCAGTACTTC.